These T cell receptor beta chains were read from a single sample in a study of T cell responses to AZD1222 COVID-19 vaccine. This table comes from immunoSEQ multiplex PCR, and its TCRdb copy is limited to in-frame clones, with some not included. This repertoire shows 150,000 to 200,000 clones, 80% to 90% found once; its top ten account for approximately 10%. The sample consisted of peripheral blood, taken 28 days after the second AZD1222 dose. The receptor set was obtained from an adult who received the AZD1222 COVID-19 vaccine. Both conserved end residues are trimmed from each CDR3. D genes are given only for firm matches. Only some rows state a clone size, as once, few, many or a class for expanded clones.

V gene	clone size	J gene	D gene	CDR3 protein
TRBV30	.	TRBJ1-6	TRBD1	ACLTGGLSYNSPLH
TRBV15	.	TRBJ1-2	.	ATSRDKDGIYGYT
TRBV29-1	.	TRBJ2-3	.	SVESLGTDTQY
TRBV11-2	.	TRBJ1-2	.	ASSPKMGGRGYGYT
TRBV7-2	.	TRBJ2-7	.	ASSLGWGAAVAIRHEQY
TRBV24-1	.	TRBJ1-1	.	ATSGKTEGTEAF
TRBV10-1	.	TRBJ2-1	.	ASSPGQNSYNEQF
TRBV4-2	medium-sized	TRBJ1-6	.	ASSQDGILGGIDSPLH
TRBV7-2	.	TRBJ1-2	TRBD1	ASSFDDREDGYT
TRBV13	.	TRBJ2-7	.	ASSSGTSYEQY
TRBV7-3	.	TRBJ1-1	.	ATTPPRGRDGQNTEAF
TRBV11-2	.	TRBJ2-1	TRBD2	ASSLDLALGPAGGHNEQF
TRBV4-2	few	TRBJ1-2	.	ASSQDYRVGGGYT
TRBV5-6	.	TRBJ1-4	TRBD1	ASSSPSQGANEKLF